This TCR beta chain was obtained from a study of OX40 agonist ivuxolimab in advanced cancers. Sequencing used immunoSEQ multiplex PCR; TCRdb keeps in-frame clones, though not all of them. The table lists some 65,000 clones, about nine tenths of them singletons. This receptor was taken from an adult with an advanced solid tumor such as melanoma, head and neck, liver or kidney cancer. Material: CD4+ or CD8+ T cells sorted from blood, obtained in a trial of the OX40 agonist ivuxolimab.

This chain's CDR3 is CASSQPLINTEAFF. The CDR3 DNA is TGCGCCAGCAGCCAACCGCTTATCAACACTGAAGCTTTCTTT. This chain connects TRBV4-1 to TRBJ1-1; D uncertain. Trimming shortened V by 2 bases and J by 2 bases, and 9 bases separated the two germline ends. The CDR3 length is 14 residues. Germline lookup yields CDR1 MGHRA and CDR2 YSYEKL.